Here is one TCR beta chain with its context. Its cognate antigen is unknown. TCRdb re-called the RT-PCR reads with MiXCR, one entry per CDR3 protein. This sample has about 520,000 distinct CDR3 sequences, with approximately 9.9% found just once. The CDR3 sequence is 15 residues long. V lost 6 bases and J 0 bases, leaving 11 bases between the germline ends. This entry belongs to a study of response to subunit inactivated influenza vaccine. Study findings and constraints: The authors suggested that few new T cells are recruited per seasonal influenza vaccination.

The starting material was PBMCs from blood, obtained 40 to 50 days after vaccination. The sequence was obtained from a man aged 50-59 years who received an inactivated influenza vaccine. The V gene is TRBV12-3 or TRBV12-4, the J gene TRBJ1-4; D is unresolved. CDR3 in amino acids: CASRPTQATNEKLFF. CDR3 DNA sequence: TGTGCCAGCAGGCCCACACAAGCAACTAATGAAAAACTGTTTTTT.